This T cell receptor beta chain was sequenced during a study of cytomegalovirus exposure and HLA in healthy donors (TCRdb year 2017). Regarding the study in general: According to an earlier analysis of 450 to 650 of the donors, 150 million to 200 million T cells yielded 120 million or so unique TCR beta sequences and 250 to 350 Gb of sequence data. In an earlier analysis of 550 to 700 of the donors, high-throughput TCR beta sequencing was used to judge whether each TCR beta V gene segment behaved as functional or pseudogenic. Among roughly 400 genotyped donors of the cohort, an average of around 240,000 unique TCR beta nucleotide sequences were sequenced per donor, 15% to 20% of them non-productive. Typing coverage differed by locus: A, B, C, DRB1 and DQB1 were typed in roughly 620-630 donors, DQA1 in about 500, DPA1 in some 570, and DPB1 in 400 to 480. About five DR-DQ haplotypes were treated as single units for association and clustering because of strong linkage in the cohort. The study aimed to test whether signatures of past pathogen exposure could be identified by cataloging public T cell receptors. A later genetic analysis used genome-wide SNP genotypes for about three fifths of the 666 donors, treating that subset as a discovery cohort. The T cell repertoires of 666 subjects were profiled by immunosequencing and related to cytomegalovirus serostatus. Donor age, sex, ethnicity and CMV serostatus were compiled together with the repertoire data. HLA typing included class I and class II loci at four-digit resolution. A later analysis re-examined previously published TCR beta repertoires from just over 650 donors and added high-resolution HLA genotyping to investigate patterns of TCR occurrence. Rather than using new phenotypic data, the later analysis identified candidate immune exposures from TCR beta sequences and from how often those sequences occurred across donors. The genetic ancestry cluster associated with self-reported Caucasian donors included about four fifths of the roughly 400 genotyped donors. About 280 gigabases of sequencing data and around 90 million unique TCR sequences made up an early release that covered several hundred HLA-typed donors. In addition to the first cohort of hundreds of subjects, a separate validation cohort of 120 different subjects was used. To predict cytomegalovirus infection status, the study combined high-throughput TCR immunosequencing, statistical association of individual TCRs with disease status, and machine learning. All discovery cohort repertoires had been generated on a single sequencing platform. Overall results and qualifications from the work: According to the authors, the approach could potentially be generalized to other disease states and immunological phenotypes. A later analysis found that HLA-associated TCR beta chains were more clonally expanded and had lower generation probabilities than equally common non-associated chains. In a later analysis, some 17,000 TCR beta sequences were associated with specific HLA alleles at a false discovery rate of 0.05. The only immune exposure information available for the cohort was CMV serostatus. In both the original and validation cohorts, the classifier was reported to diagnose cytomegalovirus status with high specificity and sensitivity. Three of the identified cytomegalovirus-associated TCR beta chains were confirmed in vitro to be specific for cytomegalovirus antigens. Correlated functional status among segregating V segments might be attributable to linkage disequilibrium, but an unknown experimental factor could not be ruled out. A later genetic analysis reported fewer N-insertions in productive TCRs among donors in an Asian-associated ancestry cluster than the approximately 700-donor mean. The study listed 150 to 200 TCR beta chains as associated with cytomegalovirus. A later genetic analysis associated a missense DCLRE1C variant with V-gene and J-gene trimming of TCR beta chains, and an independent cohort replicated the association. When HLA alleles, especially DR and DQ, strongly co-occurred, attributing TCR associations to individual alleles was difficult. A later analysis found that TCR association rates varied across HLA loci, with DRB1 alleles showing the most associated TCRs and HLA-C alleles the fewest. Roughly uniform sequencing depth across donors was assumed in presence/absence analyses, although this assumption may not hold. A group of highly shared sequence variants was considered likely to be a technical artifact of the sequencing pipeline. A later analysis reported that several top co-occurrence clusters appeared linked to parvovirus B19, influenza, CMV and Epstein-Barr virus. Because some donors lacked HLA typing at each locus, the association tests relied only on the typed subset. While some public TCRs were present in many individuals, most TCR sequences turned up only very rarely across donors. In an earlier analysis of 587 of the donors, most TCR beta V segments were observed in productive rearrangements about 87% or about 30% of the time, broadly matching IMGT annotations. The earlier analysis of 587 of the donors excluded some 16 rarely observed V segments, including chromosome 9 orphons, because counts were too low. A further reported finding was that TCR beta sequences accurately predicted the HLA-A and HLA-B alleles for most subjects in the first cohort. In a later analysis, most CMV-associated TCR beta chains were found to appear HLA-restricted, with HLA associations seemingly driven largely by CMV exposure. The 87-base-pair reads could not distinguish some IMGT-functional V segments, including TRBV6-2 and TRBV6-3, so those segments were excluded. In this cohort, only TCR beta chains were sequenced, and detectable features were limited by the absence of alpha or paired-chain data.

With respect to this clone: Its antigen is not yet known. No much larger clone exists at a distance of one base, and base qualities are not known.

Library prep was done by the immunoSEQ multiplex PCR assay. For the multiplex PCR, a mixture combining 60 forward primers for TCR Vbeta segments and 13 reverse primers for TCR Jbeta segments was used. A multiplex PCR assay on genomic DNA amplified the CDR3 region of rearranged TCR beta genes. Amplified TCR beta libraries were sequenced as 87-base-pair reads on the Illumina HiSeq System. In the source study's methods: Across the roughly 600 repertoires, a later analysis counted about 81 million unique TCR beta chains, around 11 million of which were shared by at least two donors. To remove PCR and sequencing errors, raw reads were error-corrected and collapsed into unique sequences using a nearest-neighbor algorithm that merged closely related sequences. CDR3 sequences were aligned to IMGT reference sequences to assign V, D and J gene segments. For a sequence to be retained, at least a six-nucleotide match to both a V gene segment and a J gene segment was required. Rearrangements were called productive when the CDR3 lacked stop codons and stayed in frame with V and J; all others were non-productive. CDR3 was defined according to IMGT convention as the region running from the second conserved V-encoded cysteine to the conserved J-encoded phenylalanine. The earlier analysis of a few hundred of the donors excluded any sequence lacking an unambiguous match to a single V gene segment. An earlier analysis of a few hundred of the donors classified V segments as functional when productive rearrangements were above 56.7% and as segregating when the standard deviation between donors was above 5%. A statistical classification framework was built to diagnose cytomegalovirus status from the catalog of TCR beta chain sequences. A later analysis assigned V and J genes by comparing TCR nucleotide sequences with IMGT/GENE-DB human TR gene sequences. A later analysis assigned CDR3 sequences and most-parsimonious VDJ recombination scenarios with the TCRdist pipeline. A later analysis defined each TCR beta chain by its CDR3 amino acid sequence plus V-gene family, and excluded reads lacking a unique V-gene family. As a way to deal with suspected cross-contamination and a sequencing artifact, a later analysis dropped approximately 590 nucleotide sequences that were highly shared and had low generation probability. In a later analysis, a clonal expansion index was calculated for each public chain from normalized within-repertoire ranks of inferred template counts. Generation probabilities in a later analysis came from a VDJ recombination model fitted to out-of-frame rearrangements, and those results were checked against IGoR. In a later analysis, hypergeometric tests were used to score TCR-TCR, TCR-HLA and TCR-CMV co-occurrence, with a repertoire-size bias correction applied to TCR pairs. In a later analysis, false discovery rates were estimated by permuting HLA or CMV assignments 20 times. In a later analysis, co-occurring TCRs were grouped with DBSCAN, and TCRdist sequence similarity was added when clustering was performed within HLA-allele-positive subsets. Repertoires with fewer than 30,000 or more than 120,000 public chains, plus five repertoires with anomalous nucleotide sharing, were excluded from co-occurrence clustering. Imported from immuneACCESS, the table was reduced by TCRdb to in-frame sequences with V and J called. These copies leave out some clones; in studies compared against another copy, an unresolved V gene accounts for under half, and the cause of the remainder is not known. That table is the source of V, J and clone size, and D and trimming were worked out from the DNA. Here the sample has about 110,000 clones; 60% to 85% occur a single time. The top ten clones comprise over 2.5% of the sample.

The cohort was made up of 666 healthy bone marrow donors. At the time of sampling, every cohort member was nominally healthy, though immune exposures that went unrecorded were likely present. The donor was CMV seropositive and was included in the group of 250 to 300 seropositive cohort members. A peripheral blood sample was provided by each donor, and peripheral blood mononuclear cells were used for TCR beta sequencing. The Qiagen DNeasy Blood Extraction Kit was used to extract genomic DNA from the blood cell samples. Looking up the germline V gene yields CDR1 SGHRS and CDR2 YFSETQ. V drops 5 bases and J drops 8 bases, leaving 17 bases in between. The CDR3 holds 14 amino acids from the cysteine to the phenylalanine. The CDR3 DNA has 42 bases and is translated from base 1.

The sequence joins TRBV5-1 to TRBJ2-1, and perhaps TRBD1 as D gene, on 6 matching bases. The sample taken for sequencing was PBMCs. The clonotype was recovered from a woman aged 55-70 years in good health and CMV-seropositive. In nucleotide form, the sequence is TGCGCCAGCAGGTCCCAACAGGGTTTCCATGAGCAGTTCTTC. Translated, it reads CASRSQQGFHEQFF.